Described below is a single T cell receptor (beta chain) sequence and its context. Its antigen remains unidentified. The CDR3 runs 12 residues. The germline gives CDR1 MNHEY, CDR2 SVGEGT. V was pared by 2 bases and J by 5 bases, with 6 bases between. Researchers tagged individual cDNA molecules with unique molecular identifiers. TCRdb reanalysed the 5' RACE reads using MiXCR and keeps one entry per CDR3 protein. The sample shows over 95,000 distinct CDR3 sequences, roughly 15% of them seen only once. This entry belongs to a study of early T cells in non-severe SARS-CoV-2 infection. Study overall: The sequenced material was bulk RNA from unsorted whole blood, and its chains were unpaired. General observations from the study: Using VDJdb, the matching emphasized anti-spike CD8 responses while missing private and CD4 specificities.

The rearrangement joins TRBV6-2 or TRBV6-3 to TRBJ1-1, with unresolved D. Sequenced input: whole blood. The sequence was obtained from an adult who was a healthcare worker with PCR-confirmed SARS-CoV-2 infection or an uninfected control (not recorded which). CDR3 DNA: TGTGCCAGCAGTTACGAGGGAACTGAAGCTTTCTTT. Its translation: CASSYEGTEAFF.